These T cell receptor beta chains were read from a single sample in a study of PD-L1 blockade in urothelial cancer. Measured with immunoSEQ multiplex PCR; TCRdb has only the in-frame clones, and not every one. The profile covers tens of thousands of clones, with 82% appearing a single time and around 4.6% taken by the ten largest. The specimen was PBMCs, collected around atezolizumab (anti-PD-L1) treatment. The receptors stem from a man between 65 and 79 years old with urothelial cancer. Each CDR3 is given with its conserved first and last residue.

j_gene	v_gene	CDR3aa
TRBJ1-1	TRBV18	CASSSGTGDTEAFF
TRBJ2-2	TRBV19	CASTTGTANTGELFF
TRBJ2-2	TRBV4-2	CASSASSGMANTGELFF
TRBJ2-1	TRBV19	CASSQADEQFF
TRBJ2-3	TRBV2	CASSDVRLAGVTDTQYF
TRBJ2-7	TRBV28	CASSGSGTGIYYEQYF
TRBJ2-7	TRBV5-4	CASSAGGGGPYEQYF
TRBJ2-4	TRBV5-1	CASSFLPGDGDIQYF
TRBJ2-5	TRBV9	CASSAWVGGGETQYF
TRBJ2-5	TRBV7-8	CASSPPTSAHQETQYF
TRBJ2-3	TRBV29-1	CSVPGQNTDTQYF
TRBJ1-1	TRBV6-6	CASSYSRGGNTEAFF
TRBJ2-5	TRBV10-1	CASSESTSGRAAETQYF
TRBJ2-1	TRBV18	CASSALSDEQFF
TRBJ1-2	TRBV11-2	CASSLGQGYGYTF
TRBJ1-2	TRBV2	CASSERDRTYGYTF
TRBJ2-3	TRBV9	CASSALAGGGADTQYF
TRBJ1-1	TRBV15	CATSRDSGQTNTEAFF
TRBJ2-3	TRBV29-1	CSVPTSGSTDTQYF
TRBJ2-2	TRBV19	CASGSGGRARDTGELFF
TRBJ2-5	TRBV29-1	CSVDTDYVTKTQYF
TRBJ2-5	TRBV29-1	CSVLAREGETQYF
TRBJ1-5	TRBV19	CASNLDRVGQPQHF
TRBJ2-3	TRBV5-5	CASSLLAGGTDTQYF
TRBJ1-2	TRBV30	CAWSVGGSYGYTF
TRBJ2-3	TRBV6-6	CASMESSTDTQYF
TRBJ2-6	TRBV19	CASSNLDGISGANVLTF
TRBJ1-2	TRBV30	CAWTRDREAYGYTF
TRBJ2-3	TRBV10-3	CAISDVGVTDTQYF
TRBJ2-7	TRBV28	CASSLGREFYEQYF
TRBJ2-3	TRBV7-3	CASSVTGDTQYF
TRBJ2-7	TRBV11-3	CASSPRTGASYEQYF
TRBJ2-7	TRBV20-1	CSARDSYEQYF
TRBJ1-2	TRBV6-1	CASSSRDRDYGYTF
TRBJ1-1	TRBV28	CASTGRSMNTEAFF
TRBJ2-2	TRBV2	CASKKELAGAGELFF
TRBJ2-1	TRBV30	CACRLSSYNEQFF
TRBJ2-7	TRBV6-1	CASSESTGQGTYEQYF
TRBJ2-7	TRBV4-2	CASSFGGQGYSEQYF